These 12 T cell receptor beta chains came from one sample sequenced in a study of T cells expressing NK-cell markers. TCRdb re-called the 5' RACE reads; one entry per CDR3 protein, DNA not given. The sample table includes fewer than 400,000 distinct CDR3 sequences. Sequenced input: blood T cells: a sorted CD56 or NKG2C T cell subset, CD4+ or CD8+ T cells, or bulk PBMC T cells (not recorded which). The receptor set was obtained from a man aged 18 to 69 in good health.

The chain uses TRBV30 and TRBJ2-1. The CDR3 runs 12 residues. The germline V gene encodes CDR1 GTSNPN and CDR2 SVGIG (reference sequence). This CDR3 reads CAWSVQGKEQFF. The whole variable domain, filled in from reference TRBV30 and TRBJ2-1, reads SQTIHQWPATLVQPVGSPLSLECTVEGTSNPNLYWYRQAAGRGLQLLFYSVGIGQISSEVPQNLSASRPQDRQFILSSKKLLLSDSGFYLCAWSVQGKEQFFGPGTRLTVL.

The V gene is TRBV27, the J gene TRBJ2-7. Per the germline V gene, CDR1 is MNHEY and CDR2 is SMNVEV (reference sequence). The CDR3 runs to 16 residues. The CDR3 reads CASSLTVGVGSYEQYF.

The V and J genes are TRBV5-1 and TRBJ2-1; TCRdb's D call of TRBD1 is untestable without DNA. This CDR3 spans 13 amino acids. Germline lookup yields CDR1 SGHRS and CDR2 YFSETQ. CDR3 loop: CASSRGGEWEQFF.

The rearrangement joins TRBV27 to TRBJ2-5; TCRdb lists TRBD1, though no DNA is available to test this call. The CDR3 spans 14 residues. The germline V gene encodes CDR1 MNHEY and CDR2 SMNVEV (reference sequence). The CDR3 here is CASRGRGWQETQYF.

This chain joins TRBV7-8 and TRBJ2-7; TCRdb proposes TRBD1, but this gene call is untestable without DNA. Germline CDR1 and CDR2: SGHVS and FQNEAQ. The CDR3 is 14 amino acids. CDR3 in amino acids: CASKRGQSSYEQYF.

The genes are TRBV20-1 and TRBJ2-3; the D call of TRBD1 rests on TCRdb alone, since no DNA is present to check it. CDR3 length: 15 amino acids. Germline CDR1 reads DFQATT; CDR2 reads SNEGSKA (reference sequence). Here the CDR3 reads CSARTLGPSTDTQYF.

The chain has TRBV2 and TRBJ2-7. The CDR3 loop spans 12 amino acids. Germline V gives CDR1 SNHLY, CDR2 FYNNEI. CDR3 sequence: CASRIVGLEQYF.

The chain carries TRBV18 and TRBJ2-2; TCRdb gives TRBD1 as the D gene, but with no DNA this cannot be confirmed. The germline gives CDR1 KGHSH, CDR2 LQKENI. The CDR3 consists of 15 residues. The CDR3 loop reads CASSRQGRMTGELFF.

CDR3: CASRGGAYNEQFF. The J gene is TRBJ2-1, the V gene TRBV6-1; TCRdb outputs TRBD1, but without DNA this stays unchecked. The CDR3 runs 13 residues. CDR1 is MNHNS and CDR2 is SASEGT in the germline V gene.

CDR3 residues: CASSLAPPPGTDTQYF. This chain links TRBV5-1 with TRBJ2-3; TCRdb selects TRBD1, and the lack of DNA leaves this call unchecked. The CDR3 spans 16 residues. CDR1 and CDR2 (germline): SGHRS, YFSETQ.

The chain carries TRBV7-9 and TRBJ2-5; TCRdb outputs TRBD1, but without DNA this stays unchecked. Germline values: CDR1 SEHNR, CDR2 FQNEAQ (reference sequence). The CDR3 runs 14 residues. CDR3 sequence: CASSFQTVLETQYF.

This chain links TRBV15 with TRBJ2-3; TCRdb gives TRBD2 as the D gene, but with no DNA this cannot be confirmed. CDR1 and CDR2 from the germline V gene are LNHNV and YYDKDF (reference sequence). The CDR3 covers 16 residues. The CDR3 loop reads CATSRVSGGVGDTQYF.